One sample yielded the 16 T cell receptor beta chains listed below, sequenced in a study of T cell changes during pregnancy in multiple sclerosis. TCRdb's copy holds only in-frame clones and misses some; the assay was immunoSEQ multiplex PCR. The sample lists 100,000 or so clones; 94% were seen once. Sequences were derived from peripheral blood, sampled after pregnancy. The receptors stem from a female donor in good health, enrolled as a control in a pregnancy study.

This rearrangement joins TRBV4-1 to TRBJ2-7; D might be TRBD2 (5 bases). The CDR3 is made up of 13 amino acids. Germline V gene lookup returns CDR1 MGHRA and CDR2 YSYEKL. The V end lost 4 bases, the J end lost 3 bases, and 10 bases lay between the germline ends. In DNA form, the CDR3 reads TGCGCCAGCAGCCGGGGAGTCAACTACGAGCAGTACTTC. It codes for CASSRGVNYEQYF.

This clone appeared a single time. The rearrangement joins TRBV10-3 to TRBJ2-1; D gene unclear. Germline loops: CDR1 ENHRY, CDR2 SYGVKD. This CDR3 is built from 21 residues. Trimming stripped 0 bases from V and 1 base from J, with 25 bases between. DNA for the CDR3: TGTGCCATCAGTGAGTCCTCGGGTCGGCAGTCCGGTTTGCGGTCCTACAATGAGCAGTTCTTC. Its translation: CAISESSGRQSGLRSYNEQFF.

This chain links TRBV29-1 with TRBJ1-2; 8 nucleotides agree with TRBD1. Trimming at V came to 7 bases and at J to 7 bases, leaving 5 bases not matched to a gene. Germline CDR1 and CDR2: SQVTM and ANQGSEA. The CDR3 covers 11 residues. The CDR3 nucleotides are TGCAGCGACGACAGGGGTCCTGGCTACACCTTC. Its translation: CSDDRGPGYTF.

The chain joins TRBV6-5 to TRBJ2-2; D gene ambiguous. Germline loops: CDR1 MNHEY, CDR2 SVGAGI. CDR3 length: 13 residues. Trimming took off 6 bases at V and 5 bases at J, with 10 bases between the two ends. The CDR3 is CASSRGGTGELFF. As DNA, the CDR3 is TGTGCCAGCAGCCGAGGTGGGACCGGGGAGCTGTTTTTT.

The chain recombines TRBV10-3 with TRBJ2-3, with 7 bases aligning to TRBD2. The V gene end was trimmed by 3 bases and the J gene end by 3 bases; junction bases not matched to a gene: 6. The CDR3 covers 15 residues. The V gene's germline CDR1 is ENHRY and CDR2 SYGVKD. CDR3 protein: CAISDGEGQTDTQYF. The DNA for the CDR3 is TGTGCCATCAGTGATGGGGAGGGCCAGACAGATACGCAGTATTTT.

For this clone: Other DNA sequences in the same sample also yield this CDR3. The chain has TRBV15 and TRBJ1-4; no reliable D call. V lost 3 bases to trimming and J lost 5 bases, with 7 bases between them. The CDR3 has 13 residues. Looked up from germline, CDR1 is LNHNV and CDR2 is YYDKDF (reference sequence). The CDR3 DNA sequence: TGTGCCACCAGCAGGGCCTTAAATGAAAAACTGTTTTTT. It translates to CATSRALNEKLFF. Drawing the rest from reference TRBV15 and TRBJ1-4, the complete variable domain is DAMVIQNPRYQVTQFGKPVTLSCSQTLNHNVMYWYQQKSSQAPKLLFHYYDKDFNNEADTPDNFQSRRPNTSFCFLDIRSPGLGDTAMYLCATSRALNEKLFFGSGTQLSVL.

The chain has TRBV7-9 and TRBJ2-1, with 8 bases lining up with TRBD2. After removal of 1 base from V and 4 bases from J, the junction contained 6 bases not matched to a gene. This CDR3 region has 16 residues. Germline CDR1 SEHNR, CDR2 FQNEAQ (reference sequence). The CDR3 loop reads CASSLEDQREYNEQFF. In DNA, the CDR3 is TGTGCCAGCAGCTTAGAGGACCAGCGGGAGTACAATGAGCAGTTCTTC.

The chain uses TRBV19 and TRBJ1-1; D is possibly TRBD1 (5 bases). V gave up 3 bases and J gave up 1 base, with 9 bases separating them. The CDR3 is made up of 14 amino acids. Germline CDR1 reads LNHDA; CDR2 reads SQIVND (reference sequence). The CDR3 is CASSISGKNTEAFF. In DNA, the CDR3 is TGTGCCAGTAGTATCTCAGGGAAGAACACTGAAGCTTTCTTT.

The rearrangement uses TRBV15 and TRBJ2-1, with a weak D call TRBD1 (5 bases). Trimming removed 0 bases at V and 4 bases at J, with 10 bases between. CDR1 LNHNV and CDR2 YYDKDF come from the germline V gene (reference sequence). CDR3 length: 15 residues. In DNA form, the CDR3 reads TGTGCCACCAGCAGAGATCCGACAGAGTACAATGAGCAGTTCTTC. It translates to CATSRDPTEYNEQFF. Looking up the rest from reference TRBV15 and TRBJ2-1 gives the full variable domain: DAMVIQNPRYQVTQFGKPVTLSCSQTLNHNVMYWYQQKSSQAPKLLFHYYDKDFNNEADTPDNFQSRRPNTSFCFLDIRSPGLGDTAMYLCATSRDPTEYNEQFFGPGTRLTVL.

This chain joins TRBV5-1 and TRBJ1-2; no clear D gene. CDR1 is SGHRS, CDR2 YFSETQ, per germline. The CDR3 is 13 residues long. The germline V and J ends were trimmed by 0 bases and 2 bases, with 5 bases remaining between them. CDR3 nucleotides: TGCGCCAGCAGCTTGGCCGGGAACTATGGCTACACCTTC. As protein: CASSLAGNYGYTF.

The chain uses TRBV27 and TRBJ2-3; no firm D call. Germline-derived CDR1 and CDR2 are MNHEY and SMNVEV (reference sequence). The length of the CDR3 is 11 residues. Trimming removed 8 bases at V and 4 bases at J, with 7 bases between. The DNA of the CDR3 is TGTGCCAGCGTAGATCCAGATACGCAGTATTTT. Protein sequence: CASVDPDTQYF.

The J gene is TRBJ2-2, the V gene TRBV27, with D uncertain. Germline V CDR1 and CDR2: MNHEY, SMNVEV (reference sequence). The CDR3 is made up of 14 amino acids. The V end lost 0 bases, the J end lost 1 base, and 3 bases lay between the germline ends. This CDR3 is CASSLSVNTGELFF. CDR3 bases: TGTGCCAGCAGTTTATCCGTGAACACCGGGGAGCTGTTTTTT.

V and J are TRBV7-9 and TRBJ2-7, with D possibly TRBD1 on 5 matching bases. This CDR3 has 14 amino acids. Trimming took 5 bases from V and 0 from J, leaving 11 bases between them. Germline CDR1 SEHNR, CDR2 FQNEAQ (reference sequence). CDR3 region: CASSQGAVSYEQYF. The CDR3, as DNA: TGTGCCAGCAGCCAGGGTGCCGTCTCCTACGAGCAGTACTTC. The entire variable domain, with the rest obtained from reference TRBV7-9 and TRBJ2-7, is as follows: DTGVSQNPRHKITKRGQNVTFRCDPISEHNRLYWYRQTLGQGPEFLTYFQNEAQLEKSRLLSDRFSAERPKGSFSTLEIQRTEQGDSAMYLCASSQGAVSYEQYFGPGTRLTVT.

The rearrangement links TRBV2 to TRBJ2-7, with D possibly being TRBD2 (6 bases). In germline, CDR1 is SNHLY, CDR2 FYNNEI. V was pared by 3 bases and J by 3 bases, with 12 bases between. The CDR3 loop spans 14 amino acids. This CDR3 is CASSDGLANYEQYF. The CDR3, as DNA: TGTGCCAGCAGTGATGGGCTAGCGAACTACGAGCAGTACTTC.

The CDR3 DNA sequence: TGCGCCAGCAGCCAAGACGCAGGGTCAAGGTCGACCTTC. This encodes CASSQDAGSRSTF. The genes are TRBV4-1 and TRBJ1-2, with TRBD1 as a possible D gene (5 bases). Germline CDR1 reads MGHRA; CDR2 reads YSYEKL. This CDR3 spans 13 amino acids. The V end was cut by 0 bases, the J end by 14 bases, with 16 bases between.

The V and J genes are TRBV2 and TRBJ1-2; D not resolved. The CDR3 sequence is 13 residues long. V was clipped by 4 bases and J by 2 bases, with 8 bases between them. The germline gives CDR1 SNHLY, CDR2 FYNNEI. This CDR3 is CASSVTRNYGYTF. Here the CDR3 DNA reads TGTGCCAGCAGTGTAACCAGGAACTATGGCTACACCTTC.